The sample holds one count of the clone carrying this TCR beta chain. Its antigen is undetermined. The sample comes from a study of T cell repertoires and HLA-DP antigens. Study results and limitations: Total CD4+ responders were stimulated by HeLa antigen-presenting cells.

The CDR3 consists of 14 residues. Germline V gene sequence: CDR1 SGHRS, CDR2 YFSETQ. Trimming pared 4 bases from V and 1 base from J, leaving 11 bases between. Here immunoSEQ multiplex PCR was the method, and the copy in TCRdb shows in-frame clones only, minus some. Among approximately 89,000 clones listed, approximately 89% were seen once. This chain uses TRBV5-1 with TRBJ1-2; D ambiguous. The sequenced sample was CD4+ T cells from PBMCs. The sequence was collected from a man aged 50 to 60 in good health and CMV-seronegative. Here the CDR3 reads CASSPKTVNYGYTF. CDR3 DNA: TGCGCCAGCAGCCCCAAGACCGTTAACTATGGCTACACCTTC.